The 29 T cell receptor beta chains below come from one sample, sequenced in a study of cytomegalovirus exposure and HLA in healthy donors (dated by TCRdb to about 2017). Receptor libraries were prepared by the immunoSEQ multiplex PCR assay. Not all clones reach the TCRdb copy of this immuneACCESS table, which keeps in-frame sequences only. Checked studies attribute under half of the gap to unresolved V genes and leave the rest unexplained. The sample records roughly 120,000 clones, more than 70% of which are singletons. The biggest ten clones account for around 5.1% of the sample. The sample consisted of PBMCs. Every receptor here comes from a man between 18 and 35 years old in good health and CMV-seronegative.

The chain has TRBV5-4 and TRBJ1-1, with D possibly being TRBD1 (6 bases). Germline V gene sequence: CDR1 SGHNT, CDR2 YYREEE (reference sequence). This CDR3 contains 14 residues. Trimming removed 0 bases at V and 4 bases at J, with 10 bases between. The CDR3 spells CASSLAGGFTEAFF. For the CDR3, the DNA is TGTGCCAGCAGCTTGGCGGGGGGCTTCACTGAAGCTTTCTTT.

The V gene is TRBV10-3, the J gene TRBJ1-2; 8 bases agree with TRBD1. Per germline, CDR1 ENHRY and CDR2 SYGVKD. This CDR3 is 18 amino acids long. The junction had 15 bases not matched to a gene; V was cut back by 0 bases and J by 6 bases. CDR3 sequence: CAISESGTGKVRVNGYTF. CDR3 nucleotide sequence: TGTGCCATCAGTGAGTCCGGGACAGGAAAAGTCAGGGTCAATGGCTACACCTTC.

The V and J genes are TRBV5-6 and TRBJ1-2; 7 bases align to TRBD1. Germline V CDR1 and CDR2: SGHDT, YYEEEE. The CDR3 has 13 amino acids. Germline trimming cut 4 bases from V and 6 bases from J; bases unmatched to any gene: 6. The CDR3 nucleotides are TGTGCCAGCAGCCGAGGACAGGAGGATGGCTACACCTTC. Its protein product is CASSRGQEDGYTF. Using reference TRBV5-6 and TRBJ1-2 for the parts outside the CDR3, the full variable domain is DAGVTQSPTHLIKTRGQQVTLRCSPKSGHDTVSWYQQALGQGPQFIFQYYEEEERQRGNFPDRFSGHQFPNYSSELNVNALLLGDSALYLCASSRGQEDGYTFGSGTRLTVV.

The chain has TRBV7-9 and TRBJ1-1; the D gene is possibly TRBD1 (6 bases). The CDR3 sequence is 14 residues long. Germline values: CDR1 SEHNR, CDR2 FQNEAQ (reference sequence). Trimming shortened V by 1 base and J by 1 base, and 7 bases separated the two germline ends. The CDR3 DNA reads TGTGCCAGCAGCTTAGAACAGGGGAACACTGAAGCTTTCTTT. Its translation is CASSLEQGNTEAFF.

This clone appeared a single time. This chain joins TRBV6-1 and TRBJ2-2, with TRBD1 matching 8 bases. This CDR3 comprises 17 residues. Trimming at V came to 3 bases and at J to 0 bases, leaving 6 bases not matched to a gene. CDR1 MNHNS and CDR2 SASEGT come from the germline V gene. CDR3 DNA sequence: TGTGCCAGCAGTGACGGGACAGGTGCGGCGAACACCGGGGAGCTGTTTTTT. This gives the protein CASSDGTGAANTGELFF.

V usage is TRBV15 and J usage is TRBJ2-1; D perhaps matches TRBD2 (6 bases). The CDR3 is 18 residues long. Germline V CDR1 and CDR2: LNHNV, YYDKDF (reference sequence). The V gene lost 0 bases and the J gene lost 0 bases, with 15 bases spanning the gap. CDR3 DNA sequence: TGTGCCACCAGCAGAGATAGGAAGGAGGGGTACTCCTACAATGAGCAGTTCTTC. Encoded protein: CATSRDRKEGYSYNEQFF.

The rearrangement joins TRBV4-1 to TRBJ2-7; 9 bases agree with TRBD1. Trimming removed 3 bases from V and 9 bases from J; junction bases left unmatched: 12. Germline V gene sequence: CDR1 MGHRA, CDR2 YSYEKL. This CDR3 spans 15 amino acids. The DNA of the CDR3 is TGCGCCAGCAGCCAGAGCCGGGACAGGGCCGTTGGGCAGTACTTC. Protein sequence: CASSQSRDRAVGQYF.

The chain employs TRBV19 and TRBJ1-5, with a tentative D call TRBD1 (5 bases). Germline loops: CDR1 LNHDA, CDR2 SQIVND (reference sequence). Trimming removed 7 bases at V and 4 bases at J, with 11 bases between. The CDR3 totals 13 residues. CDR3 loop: CASNLQGNQPQHF. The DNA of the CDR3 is TGTGCCAGTAACCTCCAGGGAAATCAGCCCCAGCATTTT.

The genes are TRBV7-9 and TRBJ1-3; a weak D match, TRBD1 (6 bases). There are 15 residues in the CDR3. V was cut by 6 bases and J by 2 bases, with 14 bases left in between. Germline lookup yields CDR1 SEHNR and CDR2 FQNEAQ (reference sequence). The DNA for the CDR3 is TGTGCCAGCAGGGGGATGGGGGGGCCTGGAAACACCATATATTTT. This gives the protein CASRGMGGPGNTIYF.

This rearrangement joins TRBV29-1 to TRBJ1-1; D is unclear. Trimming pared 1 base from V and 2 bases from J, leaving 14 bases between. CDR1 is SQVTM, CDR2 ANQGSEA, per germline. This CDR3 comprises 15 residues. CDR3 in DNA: TGCAGCGTTGAAGCGGCGGTCCGGAAAAACACTGAAGCTTTCTTT. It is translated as CSVEAAVRKNTEAFF.

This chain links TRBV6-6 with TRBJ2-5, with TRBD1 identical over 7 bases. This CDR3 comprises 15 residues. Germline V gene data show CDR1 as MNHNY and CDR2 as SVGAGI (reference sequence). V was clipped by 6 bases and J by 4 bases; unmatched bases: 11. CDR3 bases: TGTGCCAGCAGGCCAAACAGGGGACGGCGAGAGACCCAGTACTTC. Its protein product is CASRPNRGRRETQYF.

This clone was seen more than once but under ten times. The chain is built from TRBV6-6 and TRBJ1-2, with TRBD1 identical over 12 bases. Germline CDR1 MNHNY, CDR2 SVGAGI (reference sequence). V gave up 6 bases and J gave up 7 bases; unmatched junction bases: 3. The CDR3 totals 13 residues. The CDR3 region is CASRGQGAGGYTF. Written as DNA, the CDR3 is TGTGCCAGCAGGGGACAGGGGGCGGGTGGCTACACCTTC.

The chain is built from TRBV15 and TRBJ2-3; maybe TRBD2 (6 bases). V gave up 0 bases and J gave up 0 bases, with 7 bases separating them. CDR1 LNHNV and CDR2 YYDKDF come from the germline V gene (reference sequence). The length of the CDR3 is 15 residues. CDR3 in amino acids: CATSRDRGSTDTQYF. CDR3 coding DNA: TGTGCCACCAGCAGAGATCGGGGGAGCACAGATACGCAGTATTTT.

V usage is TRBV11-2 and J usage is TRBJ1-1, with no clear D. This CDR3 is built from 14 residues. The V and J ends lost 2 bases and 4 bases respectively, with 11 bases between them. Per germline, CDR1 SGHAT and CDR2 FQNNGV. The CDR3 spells CASSLRLVITEAFF. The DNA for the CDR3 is TGTGCCAGCAGCTTAAGACTAGTTATCACTGAAGCTTTCTTT.

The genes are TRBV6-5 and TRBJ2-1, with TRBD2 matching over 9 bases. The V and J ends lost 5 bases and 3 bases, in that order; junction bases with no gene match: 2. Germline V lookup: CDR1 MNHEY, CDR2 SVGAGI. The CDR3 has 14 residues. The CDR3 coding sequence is TGTGCCAGCAGTAGGCGGGAGGGCTACAATGAGCAGTTCTTC. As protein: CASSRREGYNEQFF.

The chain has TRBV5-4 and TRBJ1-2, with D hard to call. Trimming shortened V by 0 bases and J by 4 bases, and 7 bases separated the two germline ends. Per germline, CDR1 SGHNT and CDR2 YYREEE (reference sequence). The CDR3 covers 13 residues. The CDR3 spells CASSLDSIYGYTF. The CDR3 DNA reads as TGTGCCAGCAGCTTGGACAGTATCTATGGCTACACCTTC.

The CDR3 reads CASSTQATHTGELFF. CDR3 in DNA: TGTGCCAGCAGTACACAGGCAACCCACACCGGGGAGCTGTTTTTT. V usage is TRBV6-4 and J usage is TRBJ2-2; the D gene is possibly TRBD1 (5 bases). This CDR3 has 15 residues. V lost 5 bases to trimming and J lost 3 bases, with 13 bases between them. Germline V gene sequence: CDR1 MRHNA, CDR2 SNTAGT.

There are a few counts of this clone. This CDR3 reads CASSEFDRGGGTLHF. Here the CDR3 DNA reads TGTGCCAGCAGTGAATTCGACAGGGGAGGCGGCACCCTCCACTTT. The chain uses TRBV6-1 and TRBJ1-6, with TRBD1 matching 8 bases. Trimming at V came to 2 bases and at J to 14 bases, leaving 11 bases not matched to a gene. Germline CDR1 and CDR2: MNHNS and SASEGT. The CDR3 is made up of 15 amino acids.

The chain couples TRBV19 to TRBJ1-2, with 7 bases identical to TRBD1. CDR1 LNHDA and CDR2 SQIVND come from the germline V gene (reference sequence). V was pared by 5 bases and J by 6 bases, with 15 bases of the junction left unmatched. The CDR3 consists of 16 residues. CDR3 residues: CASSPELPTGTNGYTF. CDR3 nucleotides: TGTGCCAGTAGTCCCGAACTCCCGACAGGGACCAATGGCTACACCTTC. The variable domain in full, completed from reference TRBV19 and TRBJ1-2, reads DGGITQSPKYLFRKEGQNVTLSCEQNLNHDAMYWYRQDPGQGLRLIYYSQIVNDFQKGDIAEGYSVSREKKESFPLTVTSAQKNPTAFYLCASSPELPTGTNGYTFGSGTRLTVV.

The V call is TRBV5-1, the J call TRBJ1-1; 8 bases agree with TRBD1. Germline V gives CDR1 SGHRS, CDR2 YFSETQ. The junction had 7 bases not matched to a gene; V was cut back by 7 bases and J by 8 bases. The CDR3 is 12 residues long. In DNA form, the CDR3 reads TGCGCCAGCCTCCGACAGGGGAGGGAAGCTTTCTTT. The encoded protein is CASLRQGREAFF.

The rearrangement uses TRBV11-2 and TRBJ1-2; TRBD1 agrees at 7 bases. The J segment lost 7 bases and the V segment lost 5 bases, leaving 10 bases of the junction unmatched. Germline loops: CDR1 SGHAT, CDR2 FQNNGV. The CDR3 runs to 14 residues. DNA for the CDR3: TGTGCCAGCAGCCGAGGACAGGCGGGATTTGGCTACACCTTC. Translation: CASSRGQAGFGYTF.

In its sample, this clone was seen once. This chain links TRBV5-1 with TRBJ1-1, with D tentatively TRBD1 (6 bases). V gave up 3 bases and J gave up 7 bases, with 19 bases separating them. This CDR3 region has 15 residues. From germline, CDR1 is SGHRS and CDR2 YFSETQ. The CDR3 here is CASSWEPGQENEAFF. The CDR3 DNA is TGCGCCAGCAGCTGGGAGCCGGGACAAGAAAATGAAGCTTTCTTT. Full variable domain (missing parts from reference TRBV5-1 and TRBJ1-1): KAGVTQTPRYLIKTRGQQVTLSCSPISGHRSVSWYQQTPGQGLQFLFEYFSETQRNKGNFPGRFSGRQFSNSRSEMNVSTLELGDSALYLCASSWEPGQENEAFFGQGTRLTVV.

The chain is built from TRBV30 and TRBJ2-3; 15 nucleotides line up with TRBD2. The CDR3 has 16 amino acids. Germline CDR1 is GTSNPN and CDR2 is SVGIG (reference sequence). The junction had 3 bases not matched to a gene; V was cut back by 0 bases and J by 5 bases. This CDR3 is CAWSVGGLAGGDTQYF. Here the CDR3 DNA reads TGTGCCTGGAGTGTAGGGGGACTAGCGGGAGGAGATACGCAGTATTTT.

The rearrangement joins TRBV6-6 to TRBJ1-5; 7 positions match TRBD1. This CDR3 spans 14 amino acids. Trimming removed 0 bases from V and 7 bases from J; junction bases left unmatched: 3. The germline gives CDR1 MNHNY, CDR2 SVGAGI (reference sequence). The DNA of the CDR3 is TGTGCCAGCAGTTACTCCGACAGGGAGCAGCCCCAGCATTTT. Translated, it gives CASSYSDREQPQHF.

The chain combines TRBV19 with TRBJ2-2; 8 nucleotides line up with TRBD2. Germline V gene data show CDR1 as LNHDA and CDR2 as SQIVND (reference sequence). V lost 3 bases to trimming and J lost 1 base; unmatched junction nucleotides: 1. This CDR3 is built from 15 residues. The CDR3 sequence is CASSMTSVNTGELFF. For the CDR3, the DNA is TGTGCCAGTAGTATGACTAGCGTGAACACCGGGGAGCTGTTTTTT.

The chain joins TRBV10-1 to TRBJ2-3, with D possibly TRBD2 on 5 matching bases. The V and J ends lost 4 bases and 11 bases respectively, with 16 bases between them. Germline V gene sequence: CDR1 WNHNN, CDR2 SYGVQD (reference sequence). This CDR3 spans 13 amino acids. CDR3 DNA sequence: TGCGCCAGCAGTGGGGAGCCACTCGGGAAGCAGTATTTT. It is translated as CASSGEPLGKQYF.

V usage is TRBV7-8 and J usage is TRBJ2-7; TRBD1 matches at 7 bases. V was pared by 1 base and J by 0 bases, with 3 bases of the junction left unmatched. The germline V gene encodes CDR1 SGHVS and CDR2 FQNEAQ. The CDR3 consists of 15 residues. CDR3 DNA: TGTGCCAGCAGCTTAGAGGGACAGAGCTCCTACGAGCAGTACTTC. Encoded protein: CASSLEGQSSYEQYF.

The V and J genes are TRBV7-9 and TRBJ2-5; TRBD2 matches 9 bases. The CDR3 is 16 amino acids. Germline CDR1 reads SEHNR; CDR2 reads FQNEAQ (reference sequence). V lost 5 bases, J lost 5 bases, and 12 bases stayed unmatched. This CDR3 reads CASSPPQRGVSETQYF. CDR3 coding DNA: TGTGCCAGCAGCCCTCCGCAGCGGGGGGTAAGTGAGACCCAGTACTTC.

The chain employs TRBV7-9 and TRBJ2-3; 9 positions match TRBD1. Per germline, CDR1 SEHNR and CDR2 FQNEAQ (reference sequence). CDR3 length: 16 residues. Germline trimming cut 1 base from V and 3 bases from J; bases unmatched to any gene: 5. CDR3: CASSLGDREGTDTQYF. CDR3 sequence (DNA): TGTGCCAGCAGCTTAGGGGACAGGGAGGGGACAGATACGCAGTATTTT.